This T cell receptor (beta chain) comes out of a study of cytomegalovirus exposure and HLA in healthy donors. Across the whole study: As an earlier analysis found, about 200 million T cells yielded approximately 100 million unique TCR beta sequences.

A note on this clone: Its specificity is not known.

The CDR3 sequence is 12 residues long. The V gene lost 4 bases and the J gene lost 5 bases, with 9 bases spanning the gap. Per germline, CDR1 MGHDK and CDR2 SYGVNS. Broader study findings: Sequencing had likely introduced a cluster of highly shared sequence variants as an artifact. A later analysis found that most CMV-associated TCR beta chains appeared HLA-restricted.

The PCR made use of 60 Vbeta and 13 Jbeta primers. TCRdb's copy holds only in-frame clones and misses some; the assay was immunoSEQ multiplex PCR. The data contain more than 130,000 clones, roughly four fifths of them seen just once; the ten biggest clones take up roughly 4.6%. The sample was PBMCs. The V and J genes are TRBV25-1 and TRBJ2-7; D is perhaps TRBD1 (6 bases). This receptor was obtained from a woman between 45 and 60 years old in good health and CMV-seronegative. This CDR3 reads CASSATGDEQYF. CDR3 DNA: TGTGCCAGCAGTGCGACAGGCGACGAGCAGTACTTC.